The text below deals with one TCR beta chain. Only in-frame clones appear in the TCRdb table, and some are missing; sequencing was by immunoSEQ multiplex PCR. The sample records about 180,000 clones, 80% to 90% being singletons. The data originate from a study of T cell responses to AZD1222 COVID-19 vaccine. This CDR3 spans 13 amino acids. The germline gives CDR1 SGHNT, CDR2 YYREEE (reference sequence). The V end lost 3 bases, the J end lost 2 bases, and 8 bases lay between the germline ends. The chain employs TRBV5-4 and TRBJ1-2; D might be TRBD1 (6 bases). The sequence came from an adult in good health. The material was peripheral blood, obtained on day 0 of AZD1222 vaccination. The CDR3 sequence: CASSSTGNYGYTF. The CDR3 nucleotides are TGTGCCAGCAGCTCGACAGGAAACTATGGCTACACCTTC.